This T cell receptor (beta chain) was sequenced during a study of cytomegalovirus exposure and HLA in healthy donors. It was with 60 Vbeta and 13 Jbeta primers that the PCR ran. Method: immunoSEQ multiplex PCR; TCRdb's copy keeps in-frame clones and lacks some. The data contain some 140,000 clones, 80% of them seen just once; the ten biggest clones take up 4.8%. Germline CDR1 reads SGHTS; CDR2 reads YDEGEE. This CDR3 has 13 amino acids. V lost 5 bases and J 1 base, leaving 9 bases between the germline ends. The sequence derives from a man aged 25 to 40 in good health. The chain joins TRBV5-8 to TRBJ1-1; no definite D call. The specimen sequenced was PBMCs. Here the CDR3 DNA reads TGTGCCAGCAGTCTATTGTCGAACACTGAAGCTTTCTTT. Translated: CASSLLSNTEAFF.